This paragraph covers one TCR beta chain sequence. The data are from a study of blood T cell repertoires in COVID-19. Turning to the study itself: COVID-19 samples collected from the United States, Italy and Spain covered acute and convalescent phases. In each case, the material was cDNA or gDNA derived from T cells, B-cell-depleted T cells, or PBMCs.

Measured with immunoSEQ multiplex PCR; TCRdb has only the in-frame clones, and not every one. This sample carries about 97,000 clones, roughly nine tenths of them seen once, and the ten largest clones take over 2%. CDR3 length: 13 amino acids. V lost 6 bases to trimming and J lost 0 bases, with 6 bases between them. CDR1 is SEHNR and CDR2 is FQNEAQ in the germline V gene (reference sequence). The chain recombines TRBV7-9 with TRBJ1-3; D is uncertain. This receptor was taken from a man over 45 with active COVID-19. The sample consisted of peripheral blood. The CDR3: CASRLTSGNTIYF. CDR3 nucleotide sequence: TGTGCCAGCAGACTAACCTCTGGAAACACCATATATTTT.